Each of the 26 T cell receptor beta chains below was sequenced from the same sample in a study of T-cell reconstitution after alpha-beta-depleted transplantation in children. TCRbeta library preparation incorporated unique molecular identifiers. TCRdb re-called the PCR reads through MiXCR, storing one row per CDR3 protein. There are just over 950,000 distinct CDR3 sequences in the sample; roughly 29% occur only once, and approximately 30% lies in the top ten. Sample: PBMCs, mostly from graft donor cells, taken 360 days after TCRalphabeta/CD19-depleted stem cell transplant. These receptors all come from a boy in the first two years of life who had a stem cell transplant for SCID, so the T cells may come from the graft donor.

V gene TRBV5-6 combines with J gene TRBJ1-5; no reliable D call. Trimming cost V 4 bases and J 5 bases, with 10 bases left between them. The CDR3 totals 13 residues. CDR1 and CDR2 from the germline V gene are SGHDT and YYEEEE. Written as DNA, the CDR3 is TGTGCCAGCAGCCAAGGCTCCTATCAGCCCCAGCATTTT. Amino acid sequence: CASSQGSYQPQHF.

This clonotype was observed a few times. The chain has TRBV6-5 and TRBJ2-1; D uncertain. Trimming shortened V by 7 bases and J by 5 bases, and 6 bases separated the two germline ends. Germline values: CDR1 MNHEY, CDR2 SVGAGI. CDR3 size: 11 residues. The DNA of the CDR3 is TGTGCCAGCACATGGAACAATGAGCAGTTCTTC. The encoded protein is CASTWNNEQFF.

This sequence joins TRBV4-2 and TRBJ1-1; the match to TRBD1 covers 7 bases. Trimming at V came to 4 bases and at J to 9 bases, leaving 5 bases not matched to a gene. Germline loops: CDR1 LGHNA, CDR2 YNFKEQ. The CDR3 runs to 12 residues. The CDR3 protein is CASSRETGKAFF. CDR3 coding DNA: TGTGCCAGCAGCCGCGAGACAGGGAAAGCTTTCTTT.

The chain links TRBV5-1 to TRBJ2-5; D unclear. Germline values: CDR1 SGHRS, CDR2 YFSETQ. V lost 1 base and J lost 1, with 11 bases in between. The CDR3 covers 15 residues. The CDR3 loop reads CASSLFGRLQETQYF. The DNA for the CDR3 is TGCGCCAGCAGCTTGTTCGGAAGGCTCCAAGAGACCCAGTACTTC.

CDR3 amino acids: CASATWGTSGSYNEQFF. The DNA for the CDR3 is TGTGCCAGCGCAACGTGGGGGACTAGCGGCTCCTACAATGAGCAGTTCTTC. This chain uses TRBV12-3 or TRBV12-4 with TRBJ2-1, with 11 bases fitting TRBD2. Trimming cost V 8 bases and J 0 bases; bases outside gene matches: 9. This CDR3 spans 17 amino acids.

This clonotype was picked up a small number of times. The chain links TRBV12-3 or TRBV12-4 to TRBJ2-1; TRBD2 matches at 8 bases. The CDR3 has 14 amino acids. The J segment lost 10 bases and the V segment lost 6 bases, leaving 11 bases of the junction unmatched. CDR3 bases: TGTGCCAGCAGCCCGGGACTAGAAGTCCCCGAGCAGTTCTTC. It specifies CASSPGLEVPEQFF.

A few counts support this clonotype. This chain uses TRBV27 with TRBJ2-3; weak D call: TRBD2 (6 bases). The germline V gene encodes CDR1 MNHEY and CDR2 SMNVEV (reference sequence). CDR3 length equals 16 residues. The V end lost 3 bases, the J end lost 2 bases, and 15 bases lay between the germline ends. CDR3 nucleotide sequence: TGTGCCAGCAGTTTCTCAGGGCGGGGAAACACAGATACGCAGTATTTT. As protein: CASSFSGRGNTDTQYF.

V gene TRBV7-9 combines with J gene TRBJ1-2, with D maybe TRBD1 (5 bases). V gave up 5 bases and J gave up 7 bases, with 11 bases separating them. This CDR3 has 12 amino acids. Germline-derived CDR1 and CDR2 are SEHNR and FQNEAQ (reference sequence). CDR3 in DNA: TGTGCCAGCAGCATGGGGGTCGGTGGCTACACCTTC. Encoded protein: CASSMGVGGYTF.

This clonotype has only a few counts. The chain has TRBV6-1 and TRBJ1-1; D gene unclear. Trimming stripped 7 bases from V and 4 bases from J, with 13 bases between. The CDR3 length is 13 residues. Germline V gene data show CDR1 as MNHNS and CDR2 as SASEGT. The CDR3 loop is CASTKGGPTEAFF. DNA of the CDR3: TGTGCCAGCACCAAGGGAGGACCCACTGAAGCTTTCTTT.

This clonotype has only a few counts. J is TRBJ1-1 and V is TRBV20-1; no definite D call. V lost 6 bases to trimming and J lost 4 bases, with 18 bases between them. The CDR3 has 14 residues. Per germline, CDR1 DFQATT and CDR2 SNEGSKA (reference sequence). The CDR3 is CSAHKGGVITEAFF. CDR3 bases: TGCAGTGCCCATAAGGGTGGGGTTATCACTGAAGCTTTCTTT.

The CDR3: CASSTGRLGGWEFF. The CDR3 DNA follows: TGTGCCAGCTCAACCGGACGTCTGGGGGGCTGGGAGTTCTTC. The V gene is TRBV18, the J gene TRBJ2-1, with D perhaps being TRBD1 or TRBD2 (6 bases each). V was cut by 5 bases and J by 14 bases, with 22 bases left in between. The CDR3 sequence is 14 residues long. Germline CDR1 is KGHSH and CDR2 is LQKENI.

The chain employs TRBV20-1 and TRBJ2-1, with 13 bases fitting TRBD2. There are 17 residues in the CDR3. Germline V lookup: CDR1 DFQATT, CDR2 SNEGSKA (reference sequence). Losses at the gene ends were 6 bases for V and 2 bases for J; bases not matched to a gene: 10. CDR3 residues: CSADGLAGVGPYNEQFF. In DNA, the CDR3 is TGCAGTGCCGATGGACTAGCGGGGGTGGGACCCTACAATGAGCAGTTCTTC.

V and J are TRBV12-3 or TRBV12-4 and TRBJ2-2; D gene ambiguous. The length of the CDR3 is 14 residues. Trimming shortened V by 4 bases and J by 0 bases, and 6 bases separated the two germline ends. DNA of the CDR3: TGTGCCAGCAGTTCCCAACCGAACACCGGGGAGCTGTTTTTT. It encodes CASSSQPNTGELFF.

The gene calls are TRBV7-8 and TRBJ1-2; 9 positions match TRBD1. The V gene's germline CDR1 is SGHVS and CDR2 FQNEAQ. There are 14 residues in the CDR3. V shed 5 bases and J 6 bases; nucleotides not matched to a gene: 7. The CDR3 nucleotides are TGTGCCAGCAGCCTTGGACAGGGGCTAAATGGCTACACCTTC. Translation: CASSLGQGLNGYTF.

Note on this clonotype: The CDR3 carries no conserved terminal phenylalanine or tryptophan, so it likely arises from a read error. The rearrangement uses TRBV7-2 and TRBJ2-2; either TRBD1 or TRBD2 may fit D (5 bases each). This CDR3 has 15 amino acids. Trimming took 5 bases from V and 7 from J, leaving 17 bases between them. Looked up from germline, CDR1 is SGHTA and CDR2 is FQGNSA. The CDR3 spells CASSRGQGEGGELFY. CDR3 coding DNA: TGTGCCAGCAGCCGCGGTCAGGGTGAGGGCGGGGAGCTGTTTTAT.

This clonotype has just a few counts. The chain joins TRBV12-3 or TRBV12-4 to TRBJ2-7; no reliable D call. The CDR3 has 13 amino acids. Trimming took off 5 bases at V and 3 bases at J, with 11 bases between the two ends. The DNA of the CDR3 is TGTGCCAGCAGTCGCGGAGCGATCTACGAGCAGTACTTC. Amino acids: CASSRGAIYEQYF.

The chain is built from TRBV7-3 and TRBJ2-7; unclear D gene. The germline V gene has CDR1 SGHTA and CDR2 FQGTGA. Trimming removed 1 base at V and 4 bases at J, with 14 bases between. The CDR3 contains 15 residues. The CDR3 DNA follows: TGTGCCAGCAGCTTAAGCCGCACAGAGTCATACGAGCAGTACTTC. Translation gives CASSLSRTESYEQYF. The full variable domain, rest sourced from reference TRBV7-3 and TRBJ2-7, is GAGVSQTPSNKVTEKGKYVELRCDPISGHTALYWYRQSLGQGPEFLIYFQGTGAADDSGLPNDRFFAVRPEGSVSTLKIQRTERGDSAVYLCASSLSRTESYEQYFGPGTRLTVT.

The gene calls are TRBV6-5 and TRBJ2-3; no clear D. Germline V CDR1 and CDR2: MNHEY, SVGAGI. V lost 0 bases, J lost 6 bases, and 10 bases lay in between. CDR3 length: 14 amino acids. As DNA, the CDR3 is TGTGCCAGCAGTTACTCTTTTAGGACGGATACGCAGTATTTT. Its protein is CASSYSFRTDTQYF.

A few counts support this clonotype. The chain combines TRBV5-6 with TRBJ1-5; the D gene is possibly TRBD1 (5 bases). Per germline, CDR1 SGHDT and CDR2 YYEEEE. The V end was cut by 1 base, the J end by 2 bases, with 16 bases between. CDR3 length: 17 amino acids. CDR3 sequence: CASSLWGEKGGNQPQHF. CDR3 bases: TGTGCCAGCAGCTTGTGGGGGGAAAAAGGGGGCAATCAGCCCCAGCATTTT.

This clonotype has a count of ten or more. The genes are TRBV29-1 and TRBJ1-2, with D unresolved. Germline V gene lookup returns CDR1 SQVTM and CDR2 ANQGSEA. Trimming shortened V by 2 bases and J by 3 bases, and 16 bases separated the two germline ends. CDR3 length equals 15 residues. The CDR3 sequence is CSVEKGPRADYGYTF. DNA of the CDR3: TGCAGCGTTGAAAAAGGGCCTCGGGCAGACTATGGCTACACCTTC.

The CDR3 here is CSAAPSGVPSYNEQFF. The CDR3 region has the DNA TGCAGTGCTGCCCCCTCGGGGGTACCGTCCTACAATGAGCAGTTCTTC. The chain recombines TRBV20-1 with TRBJ2-1; D possibly corresponds to TRBD2 (6 bases). Germline loops: CDR1 DFQATT, CDR2 SNEGSKA (reference sequence). The germline V and J ends were trimmed by 5 bases and 1 base, with 18 bases remaining between them. There are 16 residues in the CDR3.

V usage is TRBV28 and J usage is TRBJ2-3; D remains ambiguous. Deletions cut 4 bases from V and 6 bases from J, with 14 bases between. CDR3 length: 14 amino acids. Germline V CDR1 and CDR2: MDHEN, SYDVKM. The CDR3 sequence: CASSSTPGPDTQYF. Here the CDR3 DNA reads TGTGCCAGCAGTTCCACTCCCGGGCCTGATACGCAGTATTTT.

This clonotype has only a few counts. The chain combines TRBV5-1 with TRBJ1-1, with TRBD1 matching over 7 bases. The CDR3 covers 15 residues. V was clipped by 5 bases and J by 0 bases; unmatched bases: 7. Germline values: CDR1 SGHRS, CDR2 YFSETQ. This CDR3 reads CASRRDSSLNTEAFF. CDR3 nucleotides: TGCGCCAGCAGGAGGGACAGTTCCTTGAACACTGAAGCTTTCTTT.

The V and J genes are TRBV19 and TRBJ2-7; D tentatively reads TRBD1 or TRBD2 (6 bases each). V lost 3 bases and J 1 base, leaving 19 bases between the germline ends. This CDR3 is built from 17 residues. CDR1 is LNHDA and CDR2 is SQIVND in the germline V gene (reference sequence). Here the CDR3 reads CASSIGGSPDPSYEQYF. CDR3 in DNA: TGTGCCAGTAGTATCGGGGGCAGCCCTGACCCGTCCTACGAGCAGTACTTC.

V gene TRBV28 combines with J gene TRBJ2-2; TRBD2 aligns across 8 bases. Germline-derived CDR1 and CDR2 are MDHEN and SYDVKM. V dropped 8 bases and J dropped 6; count of bases not matched to a gene: 20. CDR3 length: 18 amino acids. The CDR3 DNA follows: TGTGCCAGCTCCCGTTGGTTCGCCGGGACTAGTTCGTCCGGGGAGCTGTTTTTT. This gives the protein CASSRWFAGTSSSGELFF.

This chain joins TRBV27 and TRBJ1-1, with 7 nucleotides matching TRBD1. J was trimmed by 1 base and V by 4 bases; bases with no gene match: 6. The length of the CDR3 is 15 residues. Germline loops: CDR1 MNHEY, CDR2 SMNVEV (reference sequence). The CDR3 sequence: CASSSDRDGNTEAFF. As DNA, the CDR3 is TGTGCCAGCAGTTCAGACAGGGATGGGAACACTGAAGCTTTCTTT.